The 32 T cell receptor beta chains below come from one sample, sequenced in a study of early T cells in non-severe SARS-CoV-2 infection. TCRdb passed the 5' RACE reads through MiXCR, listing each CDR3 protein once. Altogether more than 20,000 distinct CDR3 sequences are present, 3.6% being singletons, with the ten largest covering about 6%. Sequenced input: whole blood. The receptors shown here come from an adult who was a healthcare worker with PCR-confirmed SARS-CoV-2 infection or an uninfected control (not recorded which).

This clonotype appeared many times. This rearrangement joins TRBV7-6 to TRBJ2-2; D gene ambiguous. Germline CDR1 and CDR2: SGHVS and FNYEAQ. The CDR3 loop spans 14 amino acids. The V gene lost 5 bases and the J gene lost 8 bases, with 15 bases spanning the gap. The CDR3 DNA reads TGTGCCAGCAGCCCGGCCGCCCCTGCGGGGGAGCTGTTTTTT. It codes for CASSPAAPAGELFF.

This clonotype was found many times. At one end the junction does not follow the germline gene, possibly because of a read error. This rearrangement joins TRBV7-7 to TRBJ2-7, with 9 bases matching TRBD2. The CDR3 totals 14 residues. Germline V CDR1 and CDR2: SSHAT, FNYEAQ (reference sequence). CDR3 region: CASSPGLAPYEQYF. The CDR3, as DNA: TGTGCTAGCAGCCCCGGACTAGCGCCCTACGAGCAGTACTTC.

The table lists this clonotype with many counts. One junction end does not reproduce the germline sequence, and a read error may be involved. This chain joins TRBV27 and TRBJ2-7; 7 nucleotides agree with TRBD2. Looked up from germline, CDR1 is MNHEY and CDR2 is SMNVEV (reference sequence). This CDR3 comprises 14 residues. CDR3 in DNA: TGTGCCAGCAGTTTAGCGGGGGACCGCTACGGGCAGTACTTC. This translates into CASSLAGDRYGQYF.

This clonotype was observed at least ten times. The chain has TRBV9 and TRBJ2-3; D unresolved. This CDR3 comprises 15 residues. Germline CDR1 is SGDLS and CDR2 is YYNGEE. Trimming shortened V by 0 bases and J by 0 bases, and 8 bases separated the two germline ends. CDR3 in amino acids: CASSVVAESTDTQYF. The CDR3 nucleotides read TGTGCCAGCAGCGTAGTAGCAGAAAGCACAGATACGCAGTATTTT.

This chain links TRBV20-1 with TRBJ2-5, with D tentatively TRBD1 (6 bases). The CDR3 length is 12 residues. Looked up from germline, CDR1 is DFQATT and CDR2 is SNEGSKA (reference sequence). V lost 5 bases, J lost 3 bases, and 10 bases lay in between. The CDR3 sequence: CSASRTEETQYF. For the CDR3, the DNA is TGCAGTGCTTCACGGACAGAAGAGACCCAGTACTTC.

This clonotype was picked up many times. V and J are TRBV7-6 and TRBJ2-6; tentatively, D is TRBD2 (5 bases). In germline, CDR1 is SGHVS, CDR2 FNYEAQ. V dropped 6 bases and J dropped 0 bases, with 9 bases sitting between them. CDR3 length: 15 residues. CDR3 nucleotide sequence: TGTGCCAGCAGTATGGGGAGCTCTGGGGCCAACGTCCTGACTTTC. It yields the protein CASSMGSSGANVLTF.

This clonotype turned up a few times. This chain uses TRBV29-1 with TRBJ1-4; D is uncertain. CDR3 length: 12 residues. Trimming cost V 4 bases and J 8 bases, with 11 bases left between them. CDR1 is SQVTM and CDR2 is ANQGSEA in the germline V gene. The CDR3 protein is CSVVVGREKLFF. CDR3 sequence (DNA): TGCAGCGTTGTAGTGGGGAGGGAAAAACTGTTTTTT.

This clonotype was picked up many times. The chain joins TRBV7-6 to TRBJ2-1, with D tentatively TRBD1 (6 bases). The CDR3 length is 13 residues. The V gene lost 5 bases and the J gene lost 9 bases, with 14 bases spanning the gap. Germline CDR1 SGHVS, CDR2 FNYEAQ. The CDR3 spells CASSPEVGAEQFF. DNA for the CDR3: TGTGCCAGCAGCCCAGAGGTGGGGGCTGAGCAGTTCTTC. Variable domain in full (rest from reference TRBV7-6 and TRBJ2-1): GAGVSQSPRYKVTKRGQDVALRCDPISGHVSLYWYRQALGQGPEFLTYFNYEAQQDKSGLPNDRFSAERPEGSISTLTIQRTEQRDSAMYRCASSPEVGAEQFFGPGTRLTVL.

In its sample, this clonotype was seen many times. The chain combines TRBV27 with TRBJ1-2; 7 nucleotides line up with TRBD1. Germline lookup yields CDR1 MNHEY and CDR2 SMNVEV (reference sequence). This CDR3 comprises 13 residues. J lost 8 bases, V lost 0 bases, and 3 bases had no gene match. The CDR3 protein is CASSLSTGVGYTF. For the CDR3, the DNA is TGTGCCAGCAGTTTATCTACAGGGGTCGGCTACACCTTC.

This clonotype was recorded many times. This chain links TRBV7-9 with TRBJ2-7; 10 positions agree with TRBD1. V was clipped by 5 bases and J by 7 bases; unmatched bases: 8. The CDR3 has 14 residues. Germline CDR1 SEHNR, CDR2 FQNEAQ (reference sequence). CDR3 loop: CASSPPGQGLEQYF. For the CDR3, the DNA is TGTGCCAGCAGCCCACCGGGACAGGGGTTGGAGCAGTACTTC. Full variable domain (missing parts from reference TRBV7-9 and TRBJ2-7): DTGVSQNPRHKITKRGQNVTFRCDPISEHNRLYWYRQTLGQGPEFLTYFQNEAQLEKSRLLSDRFSAERPKGSFSTLEIQRTEQGDSAMYLCASSPPGQGLEQYFGPGTRLTVT.

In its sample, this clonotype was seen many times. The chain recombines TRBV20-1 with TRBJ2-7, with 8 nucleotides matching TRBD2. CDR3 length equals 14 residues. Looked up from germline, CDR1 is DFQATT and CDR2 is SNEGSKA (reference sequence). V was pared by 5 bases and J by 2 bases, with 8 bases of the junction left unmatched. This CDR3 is CSAPPTSGPYEQYF. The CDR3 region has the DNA TGCAGTGCTCCCCCAACTAGCGGTCCCTACGAGCAGTACTTC.

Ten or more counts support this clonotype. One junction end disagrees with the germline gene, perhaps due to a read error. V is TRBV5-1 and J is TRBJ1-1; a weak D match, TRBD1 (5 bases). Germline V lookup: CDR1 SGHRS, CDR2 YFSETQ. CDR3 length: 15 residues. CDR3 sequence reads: CASSLEGRVNTEVFF. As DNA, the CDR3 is TGCGCCAGCAGCTTGGAAGGCAGGGTGAACACTGAAGTTTTCTTT.

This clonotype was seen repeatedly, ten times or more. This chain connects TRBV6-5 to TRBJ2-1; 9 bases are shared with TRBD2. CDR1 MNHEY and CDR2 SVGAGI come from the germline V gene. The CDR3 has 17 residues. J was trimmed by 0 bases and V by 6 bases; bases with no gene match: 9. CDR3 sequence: CASSTSGSTSSYNEQFF. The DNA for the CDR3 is TGTGCCAGCAGCACTAGCGGGTCGACTAGCTCCTACAATGAGCAGTTCTTC.

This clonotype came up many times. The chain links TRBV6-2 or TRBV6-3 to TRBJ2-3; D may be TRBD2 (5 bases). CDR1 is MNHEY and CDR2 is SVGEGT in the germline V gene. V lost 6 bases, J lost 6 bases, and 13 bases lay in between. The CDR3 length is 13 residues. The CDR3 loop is CASSSPPGDTQYF. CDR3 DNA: TGTGCCAGCAGCTCCCCCCCGGGGGATACGCAGTATTTT.

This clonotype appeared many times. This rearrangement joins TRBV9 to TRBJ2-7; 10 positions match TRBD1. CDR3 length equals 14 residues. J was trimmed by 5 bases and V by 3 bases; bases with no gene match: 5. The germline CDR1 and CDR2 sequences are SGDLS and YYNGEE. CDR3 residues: CASSGDRGLDEQYF. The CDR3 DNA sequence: TGTGCCAGCAGCGGGGACAGGGGACTTGACGAGCAGTACTTC.

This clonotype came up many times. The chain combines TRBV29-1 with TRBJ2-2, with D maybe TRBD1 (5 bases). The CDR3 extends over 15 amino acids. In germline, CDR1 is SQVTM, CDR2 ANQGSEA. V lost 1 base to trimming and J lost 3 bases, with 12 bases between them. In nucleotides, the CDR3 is TGCAGCGTTGAAGGACAGCCCGGGTACACCGGGGAGCTGTTTTTT. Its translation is CSVEGQPGYTGELFF.

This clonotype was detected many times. Here the CDR3 reads CSAGPGPKETQYF. The CDR3 DNA follows: TGCAGCGCCGGACCGGGTCCGAAAGAGACCCAGTACTTC. The chain joins TRBV20-1 to TRBJ2-5; no clear D gene. The CDR3 has 13 residues. From germline, CDR1 is DFQATT and CDR2 SNEGSKA (reference sequence).

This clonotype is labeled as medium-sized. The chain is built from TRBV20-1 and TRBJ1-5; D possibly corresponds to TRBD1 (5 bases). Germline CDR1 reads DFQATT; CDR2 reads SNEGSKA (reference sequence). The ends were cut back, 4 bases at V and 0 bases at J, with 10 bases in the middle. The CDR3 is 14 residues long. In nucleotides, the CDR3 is TGCAGTGCTAAAGCGGGGCCTAGCAATCAGCCCCAGCATTTT. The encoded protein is CSAKAGPSNQPQHF.

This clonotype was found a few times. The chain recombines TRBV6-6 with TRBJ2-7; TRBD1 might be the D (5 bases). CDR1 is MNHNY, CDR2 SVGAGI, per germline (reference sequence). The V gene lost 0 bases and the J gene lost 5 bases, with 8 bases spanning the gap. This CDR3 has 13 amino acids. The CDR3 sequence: CASSYSQGDEQYF. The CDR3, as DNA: TGTGCCAGCAGTTACTCGCAGGGCGACGAGCAGTACTTC.

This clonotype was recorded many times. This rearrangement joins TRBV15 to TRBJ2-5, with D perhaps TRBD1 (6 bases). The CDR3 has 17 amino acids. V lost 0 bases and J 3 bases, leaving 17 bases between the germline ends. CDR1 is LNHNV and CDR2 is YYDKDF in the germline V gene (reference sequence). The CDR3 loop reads CATSRDRGRGLEETQYF. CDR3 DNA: TGTGCCACCAGCAGAGATAGGGGCAGGGGTCTTGAAGAGACCCAGTACTTC.

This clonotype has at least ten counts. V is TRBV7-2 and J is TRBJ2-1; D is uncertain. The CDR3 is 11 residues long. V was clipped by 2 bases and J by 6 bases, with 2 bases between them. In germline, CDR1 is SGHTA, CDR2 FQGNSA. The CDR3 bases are TGTGCCAGCAGCTTACTCAATGAGCAGTTCTTC. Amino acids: CASSLLNEQFF. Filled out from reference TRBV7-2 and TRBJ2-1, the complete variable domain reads GAGVSQSPSNKVTEKGKDVELRCDPISGHTALYWYRQSLGQGLEFLIYFQGNSAPDKSGLPSDRFSAERTGGSVSTLTIQRTQQEDSAVYLCASSLLNEQFFGPGTRLTVL.

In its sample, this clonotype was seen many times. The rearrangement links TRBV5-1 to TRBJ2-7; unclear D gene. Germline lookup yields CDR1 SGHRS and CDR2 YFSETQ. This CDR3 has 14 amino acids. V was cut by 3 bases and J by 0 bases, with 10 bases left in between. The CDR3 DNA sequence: TGCGCCAGCAGCTCAGATTCCTTCTCCTACGAGCAGTACTTC. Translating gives CASSSDSFSYEQYF.

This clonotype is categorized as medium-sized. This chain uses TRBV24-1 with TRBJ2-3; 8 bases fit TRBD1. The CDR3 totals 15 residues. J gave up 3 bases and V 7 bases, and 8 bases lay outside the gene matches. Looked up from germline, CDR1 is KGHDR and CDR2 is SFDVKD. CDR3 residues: CATSDPRGRTDTQYF. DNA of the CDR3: TGTGCCACCAGCGATCCCAGGGGGCGTACAGATACGCAGTATTTT.

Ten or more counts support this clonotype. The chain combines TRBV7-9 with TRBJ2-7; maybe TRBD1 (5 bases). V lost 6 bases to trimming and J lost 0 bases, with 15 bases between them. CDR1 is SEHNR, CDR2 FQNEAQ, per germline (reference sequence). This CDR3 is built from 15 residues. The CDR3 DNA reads TGTGCCAGCAGTCCCCAGACAGTGCTCTCCTACGAGCAGTACTTC. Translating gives CASSPQTVLSYEQYF.

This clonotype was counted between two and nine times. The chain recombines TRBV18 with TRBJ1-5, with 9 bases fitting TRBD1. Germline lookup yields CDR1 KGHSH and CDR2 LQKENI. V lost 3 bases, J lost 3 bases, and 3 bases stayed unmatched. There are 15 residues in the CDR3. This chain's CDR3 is CASSPGTGTNQPQHF. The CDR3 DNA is TGTGCCAGCTCACCGGGGACAGGGACCAATCAGCCCCAGCATTTT.

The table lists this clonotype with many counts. CDR3 nucleotides: TGCGCCAGCAGCCCGTTTCTAGCGGGGGGTAATGAGCAGTTCTTC. Its protein product is CASSPFLAGGNEQFF. This sequence joins TRBV5-1 and TRBJ2-1; 11 bases fit TRBD2. The CDR3 has 15 residues. CDR1 and CDR2 from the germline V gene are SGHRS and YFSETQ. With V trimmed by 4 bases and J by 7 bases, 7 bases remained unmatched.

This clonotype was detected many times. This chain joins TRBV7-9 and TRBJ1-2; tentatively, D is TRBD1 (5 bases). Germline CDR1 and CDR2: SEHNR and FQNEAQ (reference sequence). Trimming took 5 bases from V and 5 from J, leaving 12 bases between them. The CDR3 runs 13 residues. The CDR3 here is CASSRGDGYGYTF. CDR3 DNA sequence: TGTGCCAGCAGCCGAGGGGACGGATATGGCTACACCTTC.

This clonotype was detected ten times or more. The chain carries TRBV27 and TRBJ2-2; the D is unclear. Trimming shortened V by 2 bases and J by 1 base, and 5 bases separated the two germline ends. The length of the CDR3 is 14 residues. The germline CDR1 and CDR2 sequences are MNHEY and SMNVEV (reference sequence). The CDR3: CASSLGKNTGELFF. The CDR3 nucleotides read TGTGCCAGCAGTTTAGGCAAGAACACCGGGGAGCTGTTTTTT.

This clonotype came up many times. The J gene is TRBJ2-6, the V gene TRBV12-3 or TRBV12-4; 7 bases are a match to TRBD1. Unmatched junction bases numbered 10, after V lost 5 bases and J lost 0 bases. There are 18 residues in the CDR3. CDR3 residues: CASSGGQRRYSGANVLTF. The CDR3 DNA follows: TGTGCCAGCAGTGGGGGACAGCGGCGGTACTCTGGGGCCAACGTCCTGACTTTC.

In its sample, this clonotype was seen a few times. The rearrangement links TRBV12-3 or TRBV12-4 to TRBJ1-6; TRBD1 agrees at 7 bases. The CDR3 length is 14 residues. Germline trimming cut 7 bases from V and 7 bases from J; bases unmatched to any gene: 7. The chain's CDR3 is CASTTQGGNSPLHF. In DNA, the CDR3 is TGTGCCAGCACCACCCAGGGGGGAAATTCACCCCTCCACTTT.

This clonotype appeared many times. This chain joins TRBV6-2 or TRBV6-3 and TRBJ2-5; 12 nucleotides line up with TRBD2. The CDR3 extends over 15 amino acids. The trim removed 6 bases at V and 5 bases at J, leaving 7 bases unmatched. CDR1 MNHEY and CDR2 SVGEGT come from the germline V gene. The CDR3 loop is CASSMTSGRTETQYF. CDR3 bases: TGTGCCAGCAGCATGACTAGCGGGAGAACGGAGACCCAGTACTTC.

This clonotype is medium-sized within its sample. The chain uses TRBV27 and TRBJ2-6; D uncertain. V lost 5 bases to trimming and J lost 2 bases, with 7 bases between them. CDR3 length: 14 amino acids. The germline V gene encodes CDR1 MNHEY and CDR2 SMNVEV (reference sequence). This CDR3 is CASSIEAGANVLTF. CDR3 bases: TGTGCCAGCAGTATTGAAGCTGGGGCCAACGTCCTGACTTTC.